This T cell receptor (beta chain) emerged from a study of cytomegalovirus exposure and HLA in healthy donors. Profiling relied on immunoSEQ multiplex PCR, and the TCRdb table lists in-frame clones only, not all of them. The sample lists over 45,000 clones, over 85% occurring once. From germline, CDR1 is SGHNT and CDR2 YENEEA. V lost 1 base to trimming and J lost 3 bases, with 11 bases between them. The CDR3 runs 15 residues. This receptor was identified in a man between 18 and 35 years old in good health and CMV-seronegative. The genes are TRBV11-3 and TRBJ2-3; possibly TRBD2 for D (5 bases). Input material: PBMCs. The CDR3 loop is CASSLGGSITDTQYF. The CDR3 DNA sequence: TGTGCCAGCAGCTTAGGAGGGAGCATTACAGATACGCAGTATTTT. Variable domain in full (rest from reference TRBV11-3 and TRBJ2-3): EAGVVQSPRYKIIEKKQPVAFWCNPISGHNTLYWYLQNLGQGPELLIRYENEEAVDDSQLPKDRFSAERLKGVDSTLKIQPAELGDSAVYLCASSLGGSITDTQYFGPGTRLTVL.